The text below deals with one T cell receptor (beta chain). This clone was detected once. The target of this receptor is not known. No base qualities exist here, and no much larger clone lies one base off it. The immunoSEQ Assay, a bias-controlled multiplex PCR, was used to amplify TCRbeta CDR3 regions from genomic DNA. The study's own analysis went as follows. Within the assay, amplification of reference gene primers was used to estimate how many nucleated cells each sample contained. To quantify the absolute abundance of each unique TCRbeta CDR3 rearrangement, sequence reads were collapsed and filtered. For each sample, productive Simpson clonality was calculated as the square root of Simpson's diversity index across productive rearrangements. TCRdb retrieved this table from immuneACCESS and kept in-frame rearrangements only. Not all clones are present; in checked studies, unresolved V genes account for under half, and no reason is known for the remainder. Clone size and V and J calls were adopted from that table, with D and trimming inferred from the DNA. For this sample there are about 220,000 clones; approximately 77% appear just once. In total, the top ten clones hold 3% to 4.5% of the sample.

V was cut back by 3 bases and J by 0 bases, leaving a gap of 12 bases between them. Including the terminal cysteine and phenylalanine, the CDR3 comprises 15 residues. Only the CDR3 DNA stays, 45 bases, in frame from base 1. The germline V gene sets CDR1 to SGHRS and CDR2 to YFSETQ. The sample comes from a study of blood T cell repertoires in COVID-19 (dated by TCRdb to the early 2020s). Background on the whole study: Samples from collaborators originated in the United States, Italy and Spain and spanned both the acute and convalescent phases of COVID-19. Sample metadata almost always included a de-identified subject ID, COVID-19 status, age in years and sex. The prospective study material was composed of cDNA or gDNA derived from T cells, B-cell-depleted T cells, or PBMCs. A freely available public database, intended as a resource for researchers studying the immune response to SARS-CoV-2, is where the repertoires were released. Where available, HLA class I and class II types were taken from metadata supplied by the sample provider and were not determined by assay-based typing. The dataset comprised deeply sampled blood TCRbeta repertoires from subjects exposed to, actively infected with, or recovered from COVID-19. The samples were drawn from two sources: the first 160 participants of the ongoing ImmuneRACE study, and over 1,000 subjects contributed by 6 global collaborators. What the work shows at the level of the full study, not this receptor alone: The amount of clinical and demographic metadata varied by source and participant and was provided uncurated.

Collaborating institutions collected whole blood in K2EDTA tubes following their own protocols. For TCRbeta analysis, collaborators shipped samples in one of three forms: frozen whole blood, isolated PBMCs, or DNA extracted from either of those sample types. Sequencing used peripheral blood. This chain joins TRBV5-1 to TRBJ1-1, and the D gene may be TRBD1, 6 bases matching. The origin of this receptor is a woman at least 80 years old with acute or convalescent COVID-19. The CDR3 loop reads CASSSGQTMNTEAFF. The DNA is as follows: TGCGCCAGCAGCTCCGGACAGACCATGAACACTGAAGCTTTCTTT.